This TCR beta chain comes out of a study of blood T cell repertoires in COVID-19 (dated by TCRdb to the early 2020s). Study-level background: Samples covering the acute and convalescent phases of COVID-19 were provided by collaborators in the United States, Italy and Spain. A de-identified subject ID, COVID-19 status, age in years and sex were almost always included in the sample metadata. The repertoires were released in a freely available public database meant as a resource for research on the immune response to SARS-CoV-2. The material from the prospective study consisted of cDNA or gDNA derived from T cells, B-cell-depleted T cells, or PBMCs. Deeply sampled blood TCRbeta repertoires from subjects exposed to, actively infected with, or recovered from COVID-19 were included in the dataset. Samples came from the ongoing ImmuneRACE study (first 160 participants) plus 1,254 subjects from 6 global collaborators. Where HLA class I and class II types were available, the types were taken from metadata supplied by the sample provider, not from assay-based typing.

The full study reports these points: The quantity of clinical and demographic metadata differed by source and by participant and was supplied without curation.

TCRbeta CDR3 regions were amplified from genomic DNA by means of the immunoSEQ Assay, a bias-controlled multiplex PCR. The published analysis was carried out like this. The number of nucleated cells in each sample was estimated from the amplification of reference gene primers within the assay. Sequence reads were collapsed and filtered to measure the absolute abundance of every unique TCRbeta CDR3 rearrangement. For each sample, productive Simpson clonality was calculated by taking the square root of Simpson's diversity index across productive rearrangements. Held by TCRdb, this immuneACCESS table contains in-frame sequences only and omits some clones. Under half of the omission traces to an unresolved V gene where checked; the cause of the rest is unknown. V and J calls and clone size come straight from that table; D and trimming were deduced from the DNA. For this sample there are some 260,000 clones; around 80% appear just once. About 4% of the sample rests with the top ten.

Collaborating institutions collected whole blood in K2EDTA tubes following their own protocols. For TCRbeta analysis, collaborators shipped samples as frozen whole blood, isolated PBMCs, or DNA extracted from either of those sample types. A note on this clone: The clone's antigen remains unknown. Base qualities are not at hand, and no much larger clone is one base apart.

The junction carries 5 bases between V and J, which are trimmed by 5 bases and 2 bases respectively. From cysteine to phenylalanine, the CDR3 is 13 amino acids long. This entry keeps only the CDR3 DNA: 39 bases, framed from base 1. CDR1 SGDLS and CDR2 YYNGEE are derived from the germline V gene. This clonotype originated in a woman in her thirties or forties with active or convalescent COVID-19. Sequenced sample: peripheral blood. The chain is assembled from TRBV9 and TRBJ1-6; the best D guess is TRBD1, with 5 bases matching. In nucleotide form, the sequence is TGTGCCAGCAGAGGGGCCTATAATTCACCCCTCCACTTT. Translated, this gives CASRGAYNSPLHF. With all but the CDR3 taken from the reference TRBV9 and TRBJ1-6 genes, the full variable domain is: DSGVTQTPKHLITATGQRVTLRCSPRSGDLSVYWYQQSLDQGLQFLIQYYNGEERAKGNILERFSAQQFPDLHSELNLSSLELGDSALYFCASRGAYNSPLHFGNGTRLTVT.